The present TCR beta chain was sequenced within a study of T cell responses to AZD1222 COVID-19 vaccine. Notes on the study in general: Donors were largely white British and mainly female; clonal diversity was possibly underestimated.

Only one count was recorded for this clone. Antigen: not known. Germline CDR1 reads SEHNR; CDR2 reads FQNEAQ (reference sequence). Trimming at V came to 4 bases and at J to 7 bases, leaving 1 base not matched to a gene. The CDR3 length is 13 residues. Method: immunoSEQ multiplex PCR; TCRdb's copy keeps in-frame clones and lacks some. The sample lists approximately 200,000 clones, about 90% occurring once. The chain recombines TRBV7-9 with TRBJ1-6, with 7 bases matching TRBD1. Sequencing used peripheral blood, obtained on day 0 of MenACWY control vaccination. This TCR was recovered from an adult in good health. In nucleotides, the CDR3 is TGTGCCAGCAGCTCACAGGGGAATTCACCCCTCCACTTT. It codes for CASSSQGNSPLHF. The full variable domain, its missing parts supplied by reference TRBV7-9 and TRBJ1-6, is DTGVSQNPRHKITKRGQNVTFRCDPISEHNRLYWYRQTLGQGPEFLTYFQNEAQLEKSRLLSDRFSAERPKGSFSTLEIQRTEQGDSAMYLCASSSQGNSPLHFGNGTRLTVT.